The TCR beta chain under discussion was sequenced for a study of blood T cell repertoires in COVID-19. Whole-study context: In each case, the material was cDNA or gDNA derived from T cells, B-cell-depleted T cells, or PBMCs.

Sequencing was performed with immunoSEQ multiplex PCR; in TCRdb, only in-frame clones are kept and a portion is missing. The sample consists of 300,000 to 350,000 clones, 90% of them appearing once. Per the germline V gene, CDR1 is SGHRS and CDR2 is YFSETQ. The CDR3 length is 18 residues. Trimming stripped 3 bases from V and 4 bases from J, with 24 bases between. The source of this sequence is a woman between 18 and 29 years old with acute COVID-19. The J gene is TRBJ2-3, the V gene TRBV5-1; possibly TRBD2 for D (6 bases). Sequences were obtained from PBMCs or T cells enriched from blood (not recorded which). The DNA of the CDR3 is TGCGCCAGCAGCTGGAGGGTGGTAGCGGAGGGATACGCAGATACGCAGTATTTT. It encodes CASSWRVVAEGYADTQYF.